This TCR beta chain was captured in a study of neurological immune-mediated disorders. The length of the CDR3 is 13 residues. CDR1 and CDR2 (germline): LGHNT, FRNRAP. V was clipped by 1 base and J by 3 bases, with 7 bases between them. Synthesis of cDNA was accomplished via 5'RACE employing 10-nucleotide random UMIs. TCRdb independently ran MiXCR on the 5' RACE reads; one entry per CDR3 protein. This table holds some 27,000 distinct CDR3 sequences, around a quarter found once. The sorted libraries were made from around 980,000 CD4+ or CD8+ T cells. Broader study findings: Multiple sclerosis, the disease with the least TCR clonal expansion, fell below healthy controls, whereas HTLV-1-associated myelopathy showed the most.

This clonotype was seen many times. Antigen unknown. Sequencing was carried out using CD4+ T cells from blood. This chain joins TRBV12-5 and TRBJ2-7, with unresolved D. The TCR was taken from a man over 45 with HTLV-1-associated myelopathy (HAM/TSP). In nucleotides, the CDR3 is TGTGCTAGTGGTTTGGACAGAAGCTACGAGCAGTACTTC. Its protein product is CASGLDRSYEQYF.